A single T cell receptor beta chain is shown here with its context. Its antigen remains unknown. The PCR employed 60 Vbeta primers together with 13 Jbeta primers. Data came from immunoSEQ multiplex PCR; TCRdb stores just in-frame clones and leaves some out. The table has around 160,000 clones, 75% to 80% seen once. Donors were nominally healthy when sampled, though unrecorded immune exposures were likely. The data were taken from a study of cytomegalovirus exposure and HLA in healthy donors. This CDR3 has 16 residues. V shed 5 bases, J shed 3 bases, and the junction held 2 bases outside the gene matches. Germline lookup yields CDR1 MNHNY and CDR2 SVGAGI (reference sequence). Study conclusions and caveats: Using the classifier, cytomegalovirus status was reportedly diagnosed with high specificity and sensitivity.

The genes are TRBV6-6 and TRBJ2-1; 15 nucleotides line up with TRBD2. Sequencing was performed on PBMCs. The TCR originated in a man aged 45-65 years in good health and CMV-seropositive. CDR3 amino acids: CASSVGLAGGYNEQFF. CDR3 sequence (DNA): TGTGCCAGCAGTGTGGGACTAGCGGGGGGCTACAATGAGCAGTTCTTC.